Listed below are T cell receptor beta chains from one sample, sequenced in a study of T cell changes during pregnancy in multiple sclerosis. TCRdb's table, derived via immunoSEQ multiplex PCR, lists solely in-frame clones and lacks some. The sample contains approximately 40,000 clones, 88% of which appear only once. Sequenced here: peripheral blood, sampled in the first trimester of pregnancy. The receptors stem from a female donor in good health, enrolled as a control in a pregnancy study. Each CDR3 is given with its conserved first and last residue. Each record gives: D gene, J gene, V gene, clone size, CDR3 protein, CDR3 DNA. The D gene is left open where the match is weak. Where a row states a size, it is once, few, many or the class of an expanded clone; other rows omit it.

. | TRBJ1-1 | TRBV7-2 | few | CASSPEIMNTEAFF | TGTGCCAGCAGCCCTGAGATAATGAACACTGAAGCTTTCTTT
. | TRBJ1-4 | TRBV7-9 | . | CASSLSQVYGEKLFF | TGTGCCAGCAGCTTATCCCAGGTCTATGGTGAAAAACTGTTTTTT
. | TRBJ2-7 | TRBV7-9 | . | CASSVTASSYEQYF | TGTGCCAGCAGCGTGACAGCTAGCTCCTACGAGCAGTACTTC
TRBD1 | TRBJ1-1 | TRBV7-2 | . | CASSLDGQGDTEAFF | TGTGCCAGCAGCCTAGACGGACAGGGCGACACTGAAGCTTTCTTT
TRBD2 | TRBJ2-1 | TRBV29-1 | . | CSVVASGLSGSYNEQFF | TGCAGCGTTGTCGCTAGCGGGTTGTCCGGCTCCTACAATGAGCAGTTCTTC
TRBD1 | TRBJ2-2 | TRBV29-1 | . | CSVATGGTGELFF | TGCAGCGTTGCAACAGGGGGTACCGGGGAGCTGTTTTTT
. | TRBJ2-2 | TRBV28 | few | CASSHRTGELFF | TGTGCCAGCAGCCATAGAACCGGGGAGCTGTTTTTT
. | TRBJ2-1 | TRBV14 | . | CASSLGKGVAYNEQFF | TGTGCCAGCAGCCTTGGGAAGGGGGTCGCGTACAATGAGCAGTTCTTC
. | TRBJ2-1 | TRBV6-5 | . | CASSPTWNEQFF | TGTGCCAGCAGCCCAACTTGGAATGAGCAGTTCTTC
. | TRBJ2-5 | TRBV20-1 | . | CSAGLLTQYF | TGCAGTGCCGGACTATTGACCCAGTACTTC
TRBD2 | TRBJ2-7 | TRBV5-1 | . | CASSLAGLAGNSYEQYF | TGCGCCAGCAGCTTGGCCGGGCTAGCGGGTAACTCCTACGAGCAGTACTTC
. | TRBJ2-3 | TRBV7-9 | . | CASSYGGDTDTQYF | TGTGCCAGCAGCTACGGAGGAGACACAGATACGCAGTATTTT
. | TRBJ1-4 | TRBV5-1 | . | CASSLDGEEKLFF | TGCGCCAGCAGCTTGGATGGAGAGGAAAAACTGTTTTTT
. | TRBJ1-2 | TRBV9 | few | CASSVGWQDYGYTF | TGTGCCAGCAGCGTAGGATGGCAAGACTATGGCTACACCTTC
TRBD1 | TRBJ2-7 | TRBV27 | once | CASTRQGSYEQYF | TGTGCCAGCACCCGACAGGGTTCCTACGAGCAGTACTTC
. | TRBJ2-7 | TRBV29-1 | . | CSVEGDISYEQYF | TGCAGCGTTGAAGGGGACATCTCCTACGAGCAGTACTTC
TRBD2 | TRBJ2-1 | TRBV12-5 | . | CASGLILAGGTYNEQFF | TGTGCTAGTGGTTTGATCCTAGCGGGAGGGACCTACAATGAGCAGTTCTTC
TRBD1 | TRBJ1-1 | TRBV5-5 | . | CASSLDRGQGPNTEAFF | TGTGCCAGCAGCTTGGATAGGGGGCAGGGGCCGAACACTGAAGCTTTCTTT
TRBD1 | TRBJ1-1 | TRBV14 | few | CASSTLRGRNTEAFF | TGTGCCAGCAGCACCCTCAGGGGGAGAAACACTGAAGCTTTCTTT
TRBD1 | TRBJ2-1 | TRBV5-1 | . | CASSIQGSNEQFF | TGCGCCAGCAGCATACAGGGGTCGAATGAGCAGTTCTTC
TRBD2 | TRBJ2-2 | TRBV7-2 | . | CASSLDLAVNTGELFF | TGTGCCAGCAGCTTAGACCTAGCGGTGAACACCGGGGAGCTGTTTTTT
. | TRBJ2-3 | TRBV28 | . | CASSSRGAGDTQYF | TGTGCCAGCAGTTCTCGGGGGGCCGGAGATACGCAGTATTTT
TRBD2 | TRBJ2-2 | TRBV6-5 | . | CASSSGGGAKPGELFF | TGTGCCAGCAGTTCGGGGGGGGGCGCGAAACCCGGGGAGCTGTTTTTT
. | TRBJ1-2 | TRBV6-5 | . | CASSPTRGDPGYTF | TGTGCCAGCAGTCCCACCCGGGGAGACCCCGGCTACACCTTC
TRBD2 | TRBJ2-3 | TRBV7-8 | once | CASSYQAGGDTDTQYF | TGTGCCAGCAGCTACCAAGCGGGAGGAGATACAGATACGCAGTATTTT
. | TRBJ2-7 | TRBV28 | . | CASSSGTRDYEQYF | TGTGCCAGCAGTTCGGGAACACGCGACTACGAGCAGTACTTC
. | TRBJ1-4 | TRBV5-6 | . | CASSLSGAPEKLFF | TGTGCCAGCAGCTTGTCAGGGGCGCCTGAAAAACTGTTTTTT
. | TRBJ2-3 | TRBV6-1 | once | CASRTGDTQYF | TGTGCCAGCAGGACAGGAGATACGCAGTATTTT
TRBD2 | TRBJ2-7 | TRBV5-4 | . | CASSLGLAGGPLSYEQYF | TGTGCCAGCAGCCTCGGACTAGCGGGAGGCCCCCTATCCTACGAGCAGTACTTC
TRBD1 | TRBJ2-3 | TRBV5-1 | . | CASSSRGRDTDTQYF | TGCGCCAGCAGCTCCAGGGGGCGCGACACAGATACGCAGTATTTT
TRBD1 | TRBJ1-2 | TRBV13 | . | CASSLGQGDYGYTF | TGTGCCAGCAGCTTAGGACAGGGGGACTATGGCTACACCTTC
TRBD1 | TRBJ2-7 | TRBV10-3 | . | CAISTGQASSYEQYF | TGTGCCATCAGTACGGGACAGGCCAGCTCCTACGAGCAGTACTTC
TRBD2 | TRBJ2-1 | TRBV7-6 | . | CASSPTPTTSALAGAVVEQFF | TGTGCCAGCAGCCCCACTCCAACGACTAGCGCTTTAGCGGGGGCGGTTGTTGAGCAGTTCTTC
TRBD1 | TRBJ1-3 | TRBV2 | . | CATGEGAFSGNTIYF | TGTGCCACCGGAGAGGGGGCTTTCTCTGGAAACACCATATATTTT
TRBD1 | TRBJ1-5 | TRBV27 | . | CASGGQGTHQPQHF | TGTGCCAGCGGGGGACAGGGAACACACCAGCCCCAGCATTTT
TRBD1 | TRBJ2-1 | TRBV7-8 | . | CASSLGQDPYNEQFF | TGTGCCAGCAGTTTAGGACAGGACCCCTACAATGAGCAGTTCTTC
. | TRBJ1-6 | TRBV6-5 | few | CASEQGGGSPLHF | TGTGCCAGTGAACAGGGAGGGGGTTCACCCCTCCACTTT
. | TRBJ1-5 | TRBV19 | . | CASSTDGLNQPQHF | TGTGCCAGTAGCACCGACGGACTCAATCAGCCCCAGCATTTT
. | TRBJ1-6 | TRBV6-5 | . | CASRPRTVAHSPLHF | TGTGCCAGCAGGCCTAGGACAGTAGCACACTCACCCCTCCACTTT
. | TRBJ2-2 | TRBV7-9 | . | CASSSASGELFF | TGTGCCAGCAGCTCCGCGTCCGGGGAGCTGTTTTTT
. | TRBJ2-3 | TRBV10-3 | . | CAISAQAFLEADTQYF | TGTGCCATCAGTGCCCAGGCCTTCCTGGAGGCAGATACGCAGTATTTT
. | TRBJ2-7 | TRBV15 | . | CATSRDLGRAAYEQYF | TGTGCCACCAGCAGAGATCTTGGCAGGGCGGCCTACGAGCAGTACTTC
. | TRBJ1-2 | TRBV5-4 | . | CASSLTGGYTF | TGTGCCAGCAGCCTAACAGGGGGCTACACCTTC
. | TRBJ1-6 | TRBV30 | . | CAWGEWTAGSPLHF | TGTGCCTGGGGGGAGTGGACAGCCGGTTCACCCCTCCACTTT
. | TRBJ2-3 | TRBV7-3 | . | CASSPGAYGDTQYF | TGTGCCAGCTCCCCAGGGGCCTATGGAGATACGCAGTATTTT
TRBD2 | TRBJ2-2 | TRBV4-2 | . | CASSQVLAGGNTGELFF | TGTGCCAGCAGCCAAGTACTAGCGGGAGGAAACACCGGGGAGCTGTTTTTT
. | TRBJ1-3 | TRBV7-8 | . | CASSLDTRSGNTIYF | TGTGCCAGCAGCCTCGACACCCGCTCTGGAAACACCATATATTTT
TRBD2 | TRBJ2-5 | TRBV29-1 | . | CSVGSGAQETQYF | TGCAGCGTTGGGAGCGGGGCTCAAGAGACCCAGTACTTC
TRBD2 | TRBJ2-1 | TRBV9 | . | CASSALAGSYNEQFF | TGTGCCAGCAGCGCCCTAGCGGGGAGTTACAATGAGCAGTTCTTC
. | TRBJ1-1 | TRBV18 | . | CASSSGQRNIEAFF | TGTGCCAGCTCATCAGGACAGCGTAACATCGAAGCTTTCTTT
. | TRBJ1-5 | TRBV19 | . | CASSTGTRWGMSNQPQHF | TGTGCCAGTAGTACCGGGACAAGGTGGGGTATGAGCAATCAGCCCCAGCATTTT